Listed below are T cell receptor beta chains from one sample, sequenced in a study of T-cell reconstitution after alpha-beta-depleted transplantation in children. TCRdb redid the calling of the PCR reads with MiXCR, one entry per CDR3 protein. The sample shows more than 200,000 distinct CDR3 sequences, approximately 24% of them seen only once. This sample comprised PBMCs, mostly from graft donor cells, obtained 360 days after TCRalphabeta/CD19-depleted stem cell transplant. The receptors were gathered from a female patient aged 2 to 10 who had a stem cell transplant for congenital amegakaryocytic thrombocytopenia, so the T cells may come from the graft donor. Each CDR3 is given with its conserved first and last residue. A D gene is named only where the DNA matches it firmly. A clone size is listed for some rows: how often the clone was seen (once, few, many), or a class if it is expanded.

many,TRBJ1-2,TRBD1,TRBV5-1,CASSLEGQGYGGYTF,TGCGCCAGCAGCTTGGAGGGACAGGGGTATGGTGGCTACACCTTC
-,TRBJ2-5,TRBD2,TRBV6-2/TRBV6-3,CASSKTSPRGETQYF,TGTGCCAGCAGCAAGACTAGCCCGCGGGGGGAGACCCAGTACTTC
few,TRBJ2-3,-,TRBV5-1,CASSLLTQTSHTDTQYF,TGCGCCAGCAGTCTGCTGACCCAAACTAGTCACACAGATACGCAGTATTTT
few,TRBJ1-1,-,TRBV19,CASSAFNTEAFF,TGTGCCAGTAGCGCATTCAACACTGAAGCTTTCTTT
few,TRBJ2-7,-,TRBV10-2,CASSDTKYEQYF,TGCGCCAGCAGTGATACCAAGTACGAGCAGTACTTC
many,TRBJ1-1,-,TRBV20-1,CSALKDSYTEAFF,TGCAGTGCTTTAAAAGACAGCTACACTGAAGCTTTCTTT
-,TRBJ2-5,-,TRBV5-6,CASSGVDRETQYF,TGTGCCAGCAGCGGGGTCGACAGAGAGACCCAGTACTTC
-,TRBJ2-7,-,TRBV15,CATSRAGPGAKNYEQYF,TGTGCCACCAGCAGAGCCGGACCCGGGGCTAAGAACTACGAGCAGTACTTC
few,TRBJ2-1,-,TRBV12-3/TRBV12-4,CASSRDDNYNEQFF,TGTGCCAGCAGCCGGGACGACAACTACAATGAGCAGTTCTTC
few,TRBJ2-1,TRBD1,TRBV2,CASSGQGGAYNEQFF,TGTGCCAGCAGTGGACAGGGGGGGGCCTACAATGAGCAGTTCTTC
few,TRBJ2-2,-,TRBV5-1,CASSLGRFITGELFF,TGCGCCAGCAGCCTAGGGAGGTTCATCACCGGGGAGCTGTTTTTT
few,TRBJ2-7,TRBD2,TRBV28,CASSGRGGVFYEQYF,TGTGCCAGCAGTGGCCGGGGGGGAGTCTTCTACGAGCAGTACTTC
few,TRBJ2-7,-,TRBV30,CAWSVYGYEQYF,TGTGCCTGGAGTGTTTATGGTTACGAGCAGTACTTC
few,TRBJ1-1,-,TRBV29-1,CSVYRRLNTEAFF,TGCAGCGTTTACCGGCGGCTGAACACTGAAGCTTTCTTT
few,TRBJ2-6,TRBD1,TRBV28,CASRFPGTGVTGANVLTF,TGTGCCAGCCGTTTTCCCGGGACAGGGGTAACTGGGGCCAACGTCCTGACTTTC
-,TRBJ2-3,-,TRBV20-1,CSARGWVDSDTQYF,TGCAGTGCCCGGGGGTGGGTTGACTCTGATACGCAGTATTTT
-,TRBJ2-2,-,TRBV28,CASSSPYRTGGELFF,TGTGCCAGCAGTTCCCCCTACAGGACCGGCGGGGAGCTGTTTTTT
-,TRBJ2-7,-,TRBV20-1,CSAIGDRRTYEQYF,TGCAGTGCCATCGGAGACAGGAGAACCTACGAGCAGTACTTC
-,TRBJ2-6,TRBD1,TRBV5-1,CASSSWRQGESSGANVLTF,TGCGCCAGCAGCTCCTGGCGACAGGGTGAAAGCTCTGGGGCCAACGTCCTGACTTTC
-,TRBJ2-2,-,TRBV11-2,CASSLWVGTGELFF,TGTGCCAGCAGCTTATGGGTTGGTACCGGGGAGCTGTTTTTT
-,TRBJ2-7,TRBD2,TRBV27,CASSLGTPGTSAYEQYF,TGTGCCAGCAGTTTGGGGACACCCGGGACTAGCGCCTACGAGCAGTACTTC
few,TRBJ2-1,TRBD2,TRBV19,CASSILAEYNEQFF,TGTGCCAGTAGTATTCTAGCGGAGTACAATGAGCAGTTCTTC
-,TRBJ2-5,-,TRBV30,CAWSVLATQYF,TGTGCCTGGAGTGTCCTCGCGACCCAGTACTTC
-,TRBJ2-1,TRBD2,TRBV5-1,CASSLGLAGGLRAYNEQFF,TGCGCCAGCAGCTTGGGACTAGCGGGAGGGTTAAGAGCCTACAATGAGCAGTTCTTC
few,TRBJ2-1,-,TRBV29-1,CSVADYHNEQFF,TGCAGCGTTGCGGACTACCACAATGAGCAGTTCTTC
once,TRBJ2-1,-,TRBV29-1,CSAELTGTAGWEQFF,TGCAGCGCAGAACTTACCGGGACAGCGGGGTGGGAGCAGTTCTTC
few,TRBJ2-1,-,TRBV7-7,CASSPGTWLNEQFF,TGTGCCAGCAGCCCCGGGACATGGTTAAATGAGCAGTTCTTC
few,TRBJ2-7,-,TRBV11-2,CASSDSDEQYF,TGTGCCAGCAGCGACTCTGACGAGCAGTACTTC
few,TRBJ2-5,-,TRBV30,CAWSFRGVETQYF,TGTGCCTGGTCTTTCAGGGGAGTGGAGACCCAGTACTTC
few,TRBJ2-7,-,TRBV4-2,CASSQEKISSYEQYF,TGTGCCAGCAGCCAAGAGAAAATCAGCTCCTACGAGCAGTACTTC
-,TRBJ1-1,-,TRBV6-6,CASSGTVNTEAFF,TGTGCCAGCAGCGGGACGGTAAACACTGAAGCTTTCTTT
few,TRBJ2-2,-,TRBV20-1,CSAPQFVGRSATGELFF,TGCAGTGCTCCCCAATTCGTGGGGAGGTCGGCCACCGGGGAGCTGTTTTTT
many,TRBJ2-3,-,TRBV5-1,CASRTQVGTDTQYF,TGCGCCAGCAGGACACAAGTTGGCACAGATACGCAGTATTTT
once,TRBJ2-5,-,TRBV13,CASSLWTEETQYF,TGTGCCAGCAGCTTATGGACAGAAGAGACCCAGTACTTC
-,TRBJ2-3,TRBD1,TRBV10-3,CAISGLGTGGTDTQYF,TGTGCCATCAGTGGGTTAGGGACAGGGGGCACAGATACGCAGTATTTT
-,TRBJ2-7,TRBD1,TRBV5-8,CASSSRDRGEQYF,TGTGCCAGCAGCTCCAGAGACAGGGGTGAGCAGTACTTC
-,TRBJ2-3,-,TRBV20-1,CSARDLRRISGMFTDTQYF,TGCAGTGCTAGAGATCTTCGGCGTATCTCCGGAATGTTTACAGATACGCAGTATTTT
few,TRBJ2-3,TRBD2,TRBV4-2,CASSQDAGADTQYF,TGTGCCAGCAGCCAAGACGCGGGAGCAGATACGCAGTATTTT
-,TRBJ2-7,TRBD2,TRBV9,CASSPGTSGSSYEQYF,TGTGCCAGCAGCCCGGGGACTAGCGGGAGTTCCTACGAGCAGTACTTC
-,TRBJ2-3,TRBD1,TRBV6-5,CASSYSAGGADTQYF,TGTGCCAGCAGTTACTCAGCAGGGGGCGCAGATACGCAGTATTTT
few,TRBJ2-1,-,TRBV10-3,CAISESRGTEQFF,TGTGCCATCAGTGAGTCGAGAGGCACGGAGCAGTTCTTC
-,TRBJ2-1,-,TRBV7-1,CASSQTSISGGWLGTKNEQFF,TGTGCCAGCAGCCAGACGTCCATATCAGGGGGGTGGTTGGGCACTAAAAATGAGCAGTTCTTC
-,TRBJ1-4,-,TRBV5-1,CASSLGGPNEKLFF,TGCGCCAGCAGCTTGGGGGGCCCTAATGAAAAACTGTTTTTT
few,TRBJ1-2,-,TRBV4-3,CASSQDHGGRGYTF,TGCGCCAGCAGCCAAGATCACGGGGGTCGTGGCTACACCTTC
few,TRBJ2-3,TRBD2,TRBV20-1,CSARNGLADTDTQYF,TGCAGTGCTAGAAACGGGCTAGCGGACACAGATACGCAGTATTTT
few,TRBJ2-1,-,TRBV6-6,CASSGPRNEQFF,TGTGCCAGCAGCGGACCCCGCAATGAGCAGTTCTTC
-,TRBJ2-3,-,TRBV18,CASSPPGLAITDTQYF,TGTGCCAGCTCACCACCGGGCCTAGCGATCACAGATACGCAGTATTTT
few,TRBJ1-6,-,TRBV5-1,CASSVRVEDSPLHF,TGCGCCAGCAGCGTCAGGGTGGAGGATTCACCCCTCCACTTT
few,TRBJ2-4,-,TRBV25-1,CASSEFGVGAKNIQYF,TGTGCCAGCAGTGAATTTGGGGTGGGGGCCAAAAACATTCAGTACTTC
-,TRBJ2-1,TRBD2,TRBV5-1,CASSRRIAGGIDEQFF,TGCGCCAGCAGCCGACGGATAGCGGGGGGCATCGATGAGCAGTTCTTC
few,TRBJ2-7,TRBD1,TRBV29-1,CSVDSGTGYYEQYF,TGCAGCGTTGACTCCGGGACAGGGTACTACGAGCAGTACTTC
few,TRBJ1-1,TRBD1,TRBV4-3,CASSQVWDRGLGTEAFF,TGCGCCAGCAGCCAAGTTTGGGACAGGGGGCTGGGGACTGAAGCTTTCTTT
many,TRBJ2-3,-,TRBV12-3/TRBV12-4,CASTAFLGWGAGTDTQYF,TGTGCCAGCACTGCTTTTTTGGGGTGGGGGGCCGGCACAGATACGCAGTATTTT
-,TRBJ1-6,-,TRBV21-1,CASIPPAASSPLHF,TGTGCCAGCATCCCACCGGCCGCGAGTTCACCCCTCCACTTT
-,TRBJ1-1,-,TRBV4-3,CASSQLPGDTEAFF,TGCGCCAGCAGCCAACTCCCGGGGGACACTGAAGCTTTCTTT
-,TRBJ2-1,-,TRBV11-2,CASSPPGTGVRQFF,TGTGCCAGCAGCCCCCCAGGTACAGGCGTACGGCAGTTCTTC
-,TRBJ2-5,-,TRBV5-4,CASSLRDGTQYF,TGTGCCAGCAGCTTAAGGGACGGGACCCAGTACTTC
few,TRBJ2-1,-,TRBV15,CATSPQGEAYNEQFF,TGTGCCACCAGCCCACAGGGTGAAGCCTACAATGAGCAGTTCTTC
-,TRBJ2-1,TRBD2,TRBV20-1,CSGRRGAGGYEQFF,TGCAGTGGTCGACGTGGAGCGGGAGGTTATGAGCAGTTCTTC